This T cell receptor beta chain came from a study of T cell changes during pregnancy in multiple sclerosis. The table came from immunoSEQ multiplex PCR; TCRdb's copy has only in-frame clones and leaves some out. The sample lists more than 50,000 clones, around 90% occurring once. This CDR3 has 16 residues. Germline CDR1 KGHSH, CDR2 LQKENI. Unmatched junction bases numbered 1, after V lost 0 bases and J lost 5 bases. The starting material was peripheral blood, obtained before pregnancy. V gene TRBV18 combines with J gene TRBJ2-1; the match to TRBD2 covers 13 bases. The sequence was collected from a female donor with multiple sclerosis, enrolled in a pregnancy study. In DNA form, the CDR3 reads TGTGCCAGCTCACCACCGGGACTAGCGGGGAACAATGAGCAGTTCTTC. Its translation is CASSPPGLAGNNEQFF.